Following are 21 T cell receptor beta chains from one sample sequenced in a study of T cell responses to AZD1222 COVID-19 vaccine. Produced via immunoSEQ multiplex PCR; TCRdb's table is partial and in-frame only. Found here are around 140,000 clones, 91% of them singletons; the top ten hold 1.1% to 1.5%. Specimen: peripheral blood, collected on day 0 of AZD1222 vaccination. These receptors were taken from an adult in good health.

CDR3 amino acids: CASSLEAVPSTDTQYF. CDR3 nucleotide sequence: TGCGCCAGCAGCTTGGAGGCGGTACCTAGCACAGATACGCAGTATTTT. This chain links TRBV5-1 with TRBJ2-3; D gene ambiguous. Trimming took 0 bases from V and 0 from J, leaving 11 bases between them. Per the germline V gene, CDR1 is SGHRS and CDR2 is YFSETQ. The CDR3 has 16 residues.

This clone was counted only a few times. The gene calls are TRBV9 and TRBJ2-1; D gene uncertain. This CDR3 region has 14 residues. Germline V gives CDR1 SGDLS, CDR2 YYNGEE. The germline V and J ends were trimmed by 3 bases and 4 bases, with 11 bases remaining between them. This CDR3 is CASSAPTLYNEQFF. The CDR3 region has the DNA TGTGCCAGCAGCGCCCCTACCCTTTACAATGAGCAGTTCTTC. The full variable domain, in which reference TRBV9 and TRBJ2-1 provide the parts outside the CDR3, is DSGVTQTPKHLITATGQRVTLRCSPRSGDLSVYWYQQSLDQGLQFLIQYYNGEERAKGNILERFSAQQFPDLHSELNLSSLELGDSALYFCASSAPTLYNEQFFGPGTRLTVL.

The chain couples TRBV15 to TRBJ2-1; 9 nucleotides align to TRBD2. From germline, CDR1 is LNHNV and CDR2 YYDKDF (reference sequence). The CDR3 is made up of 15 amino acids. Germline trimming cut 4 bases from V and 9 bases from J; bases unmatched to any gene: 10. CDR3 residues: CATSTFAGGQGEQFF. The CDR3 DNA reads TGTGCCACCAGCACCTTTGCGGGAGGGCAGGGTGAGCAGTTCTTC.

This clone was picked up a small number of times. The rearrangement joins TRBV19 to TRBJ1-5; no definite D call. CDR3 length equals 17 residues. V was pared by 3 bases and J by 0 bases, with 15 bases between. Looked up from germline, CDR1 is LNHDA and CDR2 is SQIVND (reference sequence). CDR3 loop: CASSMRKSEYSNQPQHF. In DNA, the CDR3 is TGTGCCAGTAGTATGAGGAAGTCGGAGTATAGCAATCAGCCCCAGCATTTT.

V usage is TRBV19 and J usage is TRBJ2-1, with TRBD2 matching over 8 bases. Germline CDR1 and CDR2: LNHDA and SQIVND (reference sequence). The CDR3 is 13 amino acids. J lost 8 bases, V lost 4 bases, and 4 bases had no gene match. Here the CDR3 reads CASSRTSFDEQFF. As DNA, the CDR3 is TGTGCCAGTAGTAGGACTAGCTTCGATGAGCAGTTCTTC.

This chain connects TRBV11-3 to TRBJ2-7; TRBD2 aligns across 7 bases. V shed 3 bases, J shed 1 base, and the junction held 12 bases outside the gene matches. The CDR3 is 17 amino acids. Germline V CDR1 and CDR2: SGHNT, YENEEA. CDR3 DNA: TGTGCCAGCAGCTTCCGATCCGGGACTATCCGTTCCTACGAGCAGTACTTC. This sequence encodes CASSFRSGTIRSYEQYF.

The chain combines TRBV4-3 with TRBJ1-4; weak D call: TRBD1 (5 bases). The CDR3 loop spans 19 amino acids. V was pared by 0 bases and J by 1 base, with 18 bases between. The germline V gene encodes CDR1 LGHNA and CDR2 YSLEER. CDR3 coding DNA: TGCGCCAGCAGCCAAGATCCCCCGCAGGGTGGAGGAACTAATGAAAAACTGTTTTTT. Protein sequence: CASSQDPPQGGGTNEKLFF.

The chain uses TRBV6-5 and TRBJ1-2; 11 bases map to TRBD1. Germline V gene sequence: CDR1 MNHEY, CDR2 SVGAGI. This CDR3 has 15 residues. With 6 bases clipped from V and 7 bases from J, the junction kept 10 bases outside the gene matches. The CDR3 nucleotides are TGTGCCAGCAGCTATAAAACTGGGACAGGGGGTGGCTACACCTTC. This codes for CASSYKTGTGGGYTF.

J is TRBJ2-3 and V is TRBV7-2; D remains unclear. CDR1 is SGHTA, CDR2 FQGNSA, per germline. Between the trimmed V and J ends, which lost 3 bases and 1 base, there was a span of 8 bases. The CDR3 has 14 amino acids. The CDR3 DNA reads TGTGCCAGCAGCTTCAATCGCGGCACAGATACGCAGTATTTT. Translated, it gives CASSFNRGTDTQYF.

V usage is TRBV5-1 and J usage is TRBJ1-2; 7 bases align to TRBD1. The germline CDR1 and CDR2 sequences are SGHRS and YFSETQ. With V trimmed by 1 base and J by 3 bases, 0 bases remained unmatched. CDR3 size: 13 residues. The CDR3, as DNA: TGCGCCAGCAGCTTGACAGGGGACTATGGCTACACCTTC. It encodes CASSLTGDYGYTF.

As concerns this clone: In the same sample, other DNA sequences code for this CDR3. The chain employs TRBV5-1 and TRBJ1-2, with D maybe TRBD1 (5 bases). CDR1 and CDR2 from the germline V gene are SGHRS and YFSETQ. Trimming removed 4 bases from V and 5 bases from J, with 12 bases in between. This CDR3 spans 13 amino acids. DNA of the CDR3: TGCGCCAGCAGCCCCGGGACTGAGTATGGCTACACCTTC. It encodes CASSPGTEYGYTF.

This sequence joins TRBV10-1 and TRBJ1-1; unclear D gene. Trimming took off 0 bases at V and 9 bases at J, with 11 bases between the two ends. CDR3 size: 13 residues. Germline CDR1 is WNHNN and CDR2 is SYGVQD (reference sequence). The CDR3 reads CASSESGREKAFF. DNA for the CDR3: TGCGCCAGCAGTGAGTCAGGGCGGGAGAAAGCTTTCTTT.

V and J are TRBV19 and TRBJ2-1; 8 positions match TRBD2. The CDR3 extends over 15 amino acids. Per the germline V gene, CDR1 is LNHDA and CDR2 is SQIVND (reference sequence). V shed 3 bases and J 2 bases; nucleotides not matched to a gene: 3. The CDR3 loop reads CASSIVAGTYNEQFF. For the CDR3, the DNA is TGTGCCAGTAGTATTGTAGCGGGGACCTACAATGAGCAGTTCTTC.

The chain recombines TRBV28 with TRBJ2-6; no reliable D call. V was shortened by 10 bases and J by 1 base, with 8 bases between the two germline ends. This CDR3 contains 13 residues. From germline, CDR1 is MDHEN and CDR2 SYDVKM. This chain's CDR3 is CAISDSGANVLTF. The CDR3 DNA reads TGTGCCATTTCGGATTCTGGGGCCAACGTCCTGACTTTC. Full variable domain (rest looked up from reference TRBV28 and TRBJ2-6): DVKVTQSSRYLVKRTGEKVFLECVQDMDHENMFWYRQDPGLGLRLIYFSYDVKMKEKGDIPEGYSVSREKKERFSLILESASTNQTSMYLCAISDSGANVLTFGAGSRLTVL.

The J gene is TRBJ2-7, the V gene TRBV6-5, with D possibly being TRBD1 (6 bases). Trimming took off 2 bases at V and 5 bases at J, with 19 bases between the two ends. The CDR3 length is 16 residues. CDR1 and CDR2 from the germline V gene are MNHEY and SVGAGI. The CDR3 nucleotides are TGTGCCAGCAGTTACACAGGACAGTCTATTTTTCACGAGCAGTACTTC. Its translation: CASSYTGQSIFHEQYF.

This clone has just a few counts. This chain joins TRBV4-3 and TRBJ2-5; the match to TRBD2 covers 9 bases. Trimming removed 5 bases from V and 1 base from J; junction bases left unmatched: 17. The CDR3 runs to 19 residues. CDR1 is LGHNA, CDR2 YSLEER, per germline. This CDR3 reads CASSARALAGMESQETQYF. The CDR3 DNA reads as TGCGCCAGCAGCGCCCGCGCCCTAGCGGGAATGGAATCCCAAGAGACCCAGTACTTC.

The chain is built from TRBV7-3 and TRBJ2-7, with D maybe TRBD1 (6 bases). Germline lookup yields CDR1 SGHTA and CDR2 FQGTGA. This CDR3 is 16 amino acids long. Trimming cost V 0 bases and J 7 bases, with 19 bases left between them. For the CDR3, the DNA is TGTGCCAGCAGCTTAACGGCGGCAGGGGCTGTGAGGGAGCAGTACTTC. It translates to CASSLTAAGAVREQYF.

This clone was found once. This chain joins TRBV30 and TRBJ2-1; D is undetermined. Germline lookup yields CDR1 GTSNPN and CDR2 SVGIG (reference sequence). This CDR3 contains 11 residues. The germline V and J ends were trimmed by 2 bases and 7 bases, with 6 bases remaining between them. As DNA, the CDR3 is TGTGCCTGGAGTTTCGCGAATGAGCAGTTCTTC. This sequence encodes CAWSFANEQFF.

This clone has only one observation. The CDR3 region has the DNA TGTGCCAGTAGTATAATCGGGGCAGGGACCTTCTCTGGAAACACCATATATTTT. Translated: CASSIIGAGTFSGNTIYF. The chain employs TRBV19 and TRBJ1-3, with D perhaps matching TRBD1 (5 bases). Trimming removed 2 bases from V and 0 bases from J, with 17 bases in between. Germline assignment: CDR1 LNHDA and CDR2 SQIVND (reference sequence). This CDR3 comprises 18 residues.

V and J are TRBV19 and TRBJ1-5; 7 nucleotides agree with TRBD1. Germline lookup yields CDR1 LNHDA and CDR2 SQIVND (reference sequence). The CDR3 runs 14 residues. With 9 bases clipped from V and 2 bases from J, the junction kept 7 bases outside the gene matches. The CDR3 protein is CASREGTGNQPQHF. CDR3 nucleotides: TGTGCCAGCCGTGAAGGGACAGGCAATCAGCCCCAGCATTTT.

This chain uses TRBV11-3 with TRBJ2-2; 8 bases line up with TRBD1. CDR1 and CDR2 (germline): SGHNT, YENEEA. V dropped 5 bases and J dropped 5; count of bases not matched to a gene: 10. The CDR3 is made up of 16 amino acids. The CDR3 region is CASSPQGQGGTGELFF. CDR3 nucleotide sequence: TGTGCCAGCAGCCCCCAAGGACAGGGAGGAACCGGGGAGCTGTTTTTT. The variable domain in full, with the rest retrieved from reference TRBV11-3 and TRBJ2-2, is EAGVVQSPRYKIIEKKQPVAFWCNPISGHNTLYWYLQNLGQGPELLIRYENEEAVDDSQLPKDRFSAERLKGVDSTLKIQPAELGDSAVYLCASSPQGQGGTGELFFGEGSRLTVL.